This TCR beta chain emerged from a study of shared clonotypes between healthy human individuals. Broader study findings: Limitation of the genetic and exposure-history diversity represented came from the few donors.

All donors were Caucasian adults living in Nashville, Tennessee. Authors' processing steps: Junction-only sequences without quality scores were provided by ImmunoSEQ, so filtering was different. TCRdb keeps only in-frame clones here, not all; method: immunoSEQ multiplex PCR. For V, J and clone size, that table is used; D and trimming come from the DNA. The sample lists approximately 470,000 clones, around 80% occurring once. Turning to this clone: Its antigen is as yet unknown.

Trimming stripped 7 bases from V and 0 bases from J, with 13 bases between. The CDR3 is 15 amino acids. CDR1 LNHDA and CDR2 SQIVND come from the germline V gene (reference sequence). The specimen sequenced was PBMCs. The receptor comes from a woman in her 40s in good health. Some clones in this sample may be carry-over from other donors' samples. This chain joins TRBV19 and TRBJ1-5; perhaps TRBD1 as D (5 bases). CDR3 sequence (DNA): TGTGCCAGTAAAGAAACAGGAGTTAGCAATCAGCCCCAGCATTTT. It codes for CASKETGVSNQPQHF.